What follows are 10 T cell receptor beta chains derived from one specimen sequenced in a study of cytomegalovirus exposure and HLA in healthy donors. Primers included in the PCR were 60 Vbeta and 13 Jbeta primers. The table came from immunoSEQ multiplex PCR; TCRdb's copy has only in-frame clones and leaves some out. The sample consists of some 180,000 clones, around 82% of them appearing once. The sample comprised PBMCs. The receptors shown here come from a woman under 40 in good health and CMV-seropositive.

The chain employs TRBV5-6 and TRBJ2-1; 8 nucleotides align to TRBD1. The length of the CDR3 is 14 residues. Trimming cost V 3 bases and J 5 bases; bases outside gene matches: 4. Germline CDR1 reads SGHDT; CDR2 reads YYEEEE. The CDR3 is CASSSTGENNEQFF. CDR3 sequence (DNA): TGTGCCAGCAGCTCGACAGGGGAGAACAATGAGCAGTTCTTC.

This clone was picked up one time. CDR3 in DNA: TGCAGCGTTGAAGGGGCAGGGGGGAACACCGGGGAGCTGTTTTTT. Amino acids: CSVEGAGGNTGELFF. The rearrangement joins TRBV29-1 to TRBJ2-2; TRBD1 aligns across 7 bases. The CDR3 totals 15 residues. V lost 1 base and J lost 1; bases outside the gene matches: 3. Germline V gives CDR1 SQVTM, CDR2 ANQGSEA.

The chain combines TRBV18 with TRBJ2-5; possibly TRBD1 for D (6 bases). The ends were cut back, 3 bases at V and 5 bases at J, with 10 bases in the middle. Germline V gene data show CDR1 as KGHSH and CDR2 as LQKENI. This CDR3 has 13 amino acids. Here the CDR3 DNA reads TGTGCCAGCTCACCGGGGCAGGGGGAGACCCAGTACTTC. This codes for CASSPGQGETQYF.

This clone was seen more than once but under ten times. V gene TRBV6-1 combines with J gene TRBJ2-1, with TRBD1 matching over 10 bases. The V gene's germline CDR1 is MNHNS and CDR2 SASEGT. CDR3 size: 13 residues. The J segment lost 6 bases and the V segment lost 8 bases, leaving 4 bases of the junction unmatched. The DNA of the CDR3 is TGTGCCAGCGGGCGGACAGGGGGCAATGAGCAGTTCTTC. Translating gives CASGRTGGNEQFF.

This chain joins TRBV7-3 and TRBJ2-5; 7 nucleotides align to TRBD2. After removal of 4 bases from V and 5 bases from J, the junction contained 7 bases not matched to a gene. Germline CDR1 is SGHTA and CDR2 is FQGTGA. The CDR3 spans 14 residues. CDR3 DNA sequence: TGTGCCAGCAGCTCCGGGGGGTCCCGGGAGACCCAGTACTTC. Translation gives CASSSGGSRETQYF.

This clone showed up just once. The CDR3 sequence: CASKRETQYF. As DNA, the CDR3 is TGTGCCAGTAAGCGGGAGACCCAGTACTTC. The rearrangement uses TRBV19 and TRBJ2-5; D is possibly TRBD2 (5 bases). Trimming took off 7 bases at V and 5 bases at J, with 5 bases between the two ends. The CDR3 runs 10 residues. The germline CDR1 and CDR2 sequences are LNHDA and SQIVND (reference sequence).

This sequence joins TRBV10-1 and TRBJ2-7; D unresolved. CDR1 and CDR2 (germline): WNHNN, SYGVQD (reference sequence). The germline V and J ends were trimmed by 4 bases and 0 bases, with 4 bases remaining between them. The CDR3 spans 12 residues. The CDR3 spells CASSGGSYEQYF. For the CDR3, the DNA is TGCGCCAGCAGTGGCGGCTCCTACGAGCAGTACTTC.

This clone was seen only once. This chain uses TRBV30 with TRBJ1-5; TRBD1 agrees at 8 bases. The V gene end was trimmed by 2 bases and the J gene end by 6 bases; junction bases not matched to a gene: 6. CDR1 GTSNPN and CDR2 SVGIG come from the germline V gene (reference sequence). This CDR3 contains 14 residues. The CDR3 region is CAWSYQTGAQPQHF. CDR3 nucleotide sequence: TGTGCCTGGAGTTACCAGACAGGGGCTCAGCCCCAGCATTTT.

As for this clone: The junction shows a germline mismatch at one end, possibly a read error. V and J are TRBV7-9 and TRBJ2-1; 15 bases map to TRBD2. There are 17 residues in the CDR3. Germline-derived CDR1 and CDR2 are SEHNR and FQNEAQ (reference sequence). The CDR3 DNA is TGTTCCAGCAGAGGACTAGCGGGGGGGTTCTCCTACAATGAGCAGTTCTTC. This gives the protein CSSRGLAGGFSYNEQFF.

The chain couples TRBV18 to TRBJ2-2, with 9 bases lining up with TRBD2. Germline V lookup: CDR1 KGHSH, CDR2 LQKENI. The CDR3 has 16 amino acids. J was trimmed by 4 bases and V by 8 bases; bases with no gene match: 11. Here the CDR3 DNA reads TGTGCCAGCCCACGAGTAGCGGGGGAGCCCACCGGGGAGCTGTTTTTT. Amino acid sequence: CASPRVAGEPTGELFF.